This TCR beta chain stems from a study of T cells of healthy individuals (dated by TCRdb to the late 2010s). The CDR3 spans 12 residues, from the cysteine through the phenylalanine. Only CDR3 DNA is held: 36 bases, read in frame from base 1. The junction carries 11 bases between V and J, which are trimmed by 3 bases and 14 bases respectively. Per the germline V gene, KGHSH is the CDR1 and LQKENI is the CDR2. Library creation used 5' RACE. Sequencing used an Illumina MiSeq. TCRdb took the public reads, trimmed them with fastp at Q25, ran MiXCR for clone calling and kept in-frame beta chains. Rows with one shared CDR3 protein collapse into an entry with the most common genes and DNA. In this sample the table shows fewer than 75,000 distinct CDR3 sequences, 15% to 20% of which occur a single time. Less than 6% of the sample is taken by the ten largest. This clonotype showed up just a few times. Its antigen has not been determined. No base quality values were provided; no much bigger clone lies one nucleotide off.

Rearrangement joined TRBV18 to TRBJ1-6, with the identity of the D gene unclear. The receptor was derived from a human donor in good health. At the DNA level, the sequence is TGTGCCAGCTCACCTGACCGCACAACCCTCCACTTT. Translated, this gives CASSPDRTTLHF. Beyond the CDR3, the reference TRBV18 and TRBJ1-6 genes provide the residues; the full variable domain reads: NAGVMQNPRHLVRRRGQEARLRCSPMKGHSHVYWYRQLPEEGLKFMVYLQKENIIDESGMPKERFSAEFPKEGPSILRIQQVVRGDSAAYFCASSPDRTTLHFGNGTRLTVT.